These T cell receptor beta chains were read from a single sample in a study of T cell responses to AZD1222 COVID-19 vaccine. Data came from immunoSEQ multiplex PCR; TCRdb stores just in-frame clones and leaves some out. The data show some 150,000 clones, with approximately 89% seen just once and approximately 16% held by the top ten. The sequenced sample was peripheral blood, obtained on day 0 of AZD1222 vaccination. These receptors were collected from an adult in good health. Each CDR3 is given with its conserved first and last residue. The order of the fields is D gene, clone size, V gene, J gene, CDR3 protein, CDR3 DNA. D genes are given only for firm matches. Size values are once, few and many counts, or a class for expanded clones, and some rows have none.

D: -; size: -; V: TRBV18; J: TRBJ2-1; CDR3: CASSRDSNEQFF; DNA: TGTGCCAGCTCTAGGGACTCCAATGAGCAGTTCTTC
D: -; size: -; V: TRBV27; J: TRBJ2-1; CDR3: CASSLYGEQFF; DNA: TGTGCCAGCAGCCTGTACGGTGAGCAGTTCTTC
D: TRBD2; size: -; V: TRBV6-5; J: TRBJ2-5; CDR3: CATRQKRGVQETQYF; DNA: TGTGCCACCAGGCAGAAGCGGGGGGTCCAAGAGACCCAGTACTTC
D: TRBD1; size: once; V: TRBV2; J: TRBJ1-5; CDR3: CASSGDRDGQPQHF; DNA: TGTGCCAGCAGCGGCGACAGGGACGGTCAGCCCCAGCATTTT
D: TRBD1; size: once; V: TRBV9; J: TRBJ2-1; CDR3: CASSATGGDYNEQFF; DNA: TGTGCCAGCAGCGCTACAGGGGGCGACTACAATGAGCAGTTCTTC
D: -; size: -; V: TRBV20-1; J: TRBJ1-1; CDR3: CSGVGHAEAFF; DNA: TGCAGTGGGGTAGGGCATGCCGAAGCTTTCTTT
D: -; size: -; V: TRBV6-1; J: TRBJ1-1; CDR3: CASSESWGGTEAFF; DNA: TGTGCCAGCAGTGAATCTTGGGGGGGGACTGAAGCTTTCTTT
D: -; size: -; V: TRBV2; J: TRBJ2-5; CDR3: CASRAGKAGETQYF; DNA: TGTGCCAGCCGGGCGGGTAAGGCGGGAGAGACCCAGTACTTC
D: TRBD1; size: -; V: TRBV5-1; J: TRBJ2-5; CDR3: CASSPGQYQETQYF; DNA: TGCGCCAGCAGCCCGGGACAGTACCAAGAGACCCAGTACTTC
D: TRBD2; size: -; V: TRBV11-3; J: TRBJ2-1; CDR3: CASSHSGGAYNEQFF; DNA: TGTGCCAGCAGCCATAGCGGGGGGGCCTACAATGAGCAGTTCTTC
D: -; size: -; V: TRBV4-1; J: TRBJ2-7; CDR3: CASSQEAGGTYEQYF; DNA: TGCGCCAGCAGCCAAGAAGCAGGGGGGACTTACGAGCAGTACTTC
D: TRBD1; size: -; V: TRBV19; J: TRBJ2-3; CDR3: CASSMGGTGVTDTQYF; DNA: TGTGCCAGTAGTATGGGAGGGACAGGGGTCACAGATACGCAGTATTTT
D: -; size: -; V: TRBV11-3; J: TRBJ1-3; CDR3: CASSLQSTGNTIYF; DNA: TGTGCCAGCAGCTTACAATCGACCGGAAACACCATATATTTT
D: -; size: -; V: TRBV10-3; J: TRBJ1-1; CDR3: CAIRAGGDTEAFF; DNA: TGTGCCATCAGGGCAGGCGGGGACACTGAAGCTTTCTTT
D: -; size: -; V: TRBV18; J: TRBJ1-5; CDR3: CASSSDSRNQPQHF; DNA: TGTGCCAGCTCATCGGACAGTCGCAATCAGCCCCAGCATTTT
D: -; size: -; V: TRBV30; J: TRBJ1-6; CDR3: CAWMRPNSPLHF; DNA: TGTGCCTGGATGAGACCTAATTCACCCCTCCACTTT
D: -; size: -; V: TRBV6-5; J: TRBJ1-1; CDR3: CASSLPSKAEAFF; DNA: TGTGCCAGCAGTCTCCCTAGTAAGGCGGAAGCTTTCTTT
D: -; size: -; V: TRBV29-1; J: TRBJ1-1; CDR3: CSVERGGNTEAFF; DNA: TGCAGCGTTGAGCGGGGAGGGAACACTGAAGCTTTCTTT
D: -; size: -; V: TRBV4-1; J: TRBJ1-4; CDR3: CASSQDPGWGAGNEKLFF; DNA: TGCGCCAGCAGCCAAGATCCGGGTTGGGGGGCTGGTAATGAAAAACTGTTTTTT
D: TRBD1; size: -; V: TRBV18; J: TRBJ1-4; CDR3: CASSPRGTDEKLFF; DNA: TGTGCCAGCTCACCGCGGGGGACAGACGAAAAACTGTTTTTT
D: -; size: -; V: TRBV24-1; J: TRBJ2-2; CDR3: CATSRGQNTGELFF; DNA: TGTGCCACCAGTCGGGGGCAGAACACCGGGGAGCTGTTTTTT
D: -; size: -; V: TRBV7-8; J: TRBJ1-4; CDR3: CASSPLGRGEKLFF; DNA: TGTGCCAGCAGCCCGCTCGGTAGAGGGGAAAAACTGTTTTTT
D: -; size: -; V: TRBV6-5; J: TRBJ1-1; CDR3: CASRNNPNTEAFF; DNA: TGTGCCAGCAGAAACAATCCGAACACTGAAGCTTTCTTT